This T cell receptor beta chain is drawn from a study of T-cell memory formation after mild COVID-19. General observations from the study: Clones which contracted sat mainly in CM and EM if CD4+, and in EMRA if CD8+. Whereas later expanders leaned CD4+, clones contracting day 15 to 85 showed a balanced CD4/CD8 makeup. Memory cells collected pre-infection included some clones that later responded, suggesting cross-reactive memory joined.

The CDR3 has 15 amino acids. V trimming: 7 bases; J trimming: 2 bases; junction bases outside the gene matches: 9. Of note for this clonotype: Its antigen is as yet unknown.

5'RACE, which relied on constant-segment primers, yielded TCR alpha and TCR beta cDNA libraries carrying sample barcodes and UMIs. In TCRdb, the 5' RACE reads were re-called with MiXCR into one record per CDR3 protein. The sample lists 110,000 to 150,000 distinct CDR3 sequences, more than 13% occurring once. The sequenced sample consisted of PBMCs or a T cell subset sorted from them (not recorded which). The sequence derives from an adult woman who had mild COVID-19 (a few samples of this study predate the infection). Cell type and time point are not known. This chain joins TRBV12-3 or TRBV12-4 and TRBJ2-7; TRBD2 matches 9 bases. CDR3 amino acids: CASTEALAGTYEQYF. The CDR3 region has the DNA TGTGCCAGCACCGAGGCCCTAGCGGGAACCTACGAGCAGTACTTC.